What follows are 8 T cell receptor beta chains derived from one specimen sequenced in a study of shared clonotypes between healthy human individuals. Positive CCR7 selection of CD45RO-negative cells yielded the naive CD8 cells, and terminally differentiated effector memory CD45RA+ cells were excluded. The table came from immunoSEQ multiplex PCR; TCRdb's copy has only in-frame clones and leaves some out. The sample has under 700,000 clones; about 95% are singletons. Sample: naive CD8+ T cells sorted from blood. Source of these receptors: a woman under 40 in good health.

The V gene is TRBV6-6, the J gene TRBJ2-7; D uncertain. V was shortened by 2 bases and J by 6 bases, with 8 bases between the two germline ends. The germline CDR1 and CDR2 sequences are MNHNY and SVGAGI (reference sequence). The CDR3 consists of 12 residues. The CDR3 region has the DNA TGTGCCAGCAGTTACAGCCCACCCGAGCAGTACTTC. Its protein is CASSYSPPEQYF.

A note on this clone: Other DNA variants within this sample encode the same CDR3. J is TRBJ2-5 and V is TRBV7-9; no firm D call. Per the germline V gene, CDR1 is SEHNR and CDR2 is FQNEAQ (reference sequence). Trimming removed 5 bases at V and 5 bases at J, with 6 bases between. This CDR3 contains 11 residues. The CDR3, as DNA: TGTGCCAGCAGCCTTGCGGAGACCCAGTACTTC. It translates to CASSLAETQYF.

This chain connects TRBV10-2 to TRBJ2-7; D not certain. Germline V gene lookup returns CDR1 WSHSY and CDR2 SAAADI. The CDR3 covers 11 residues. Trimming removed 3 bases from V and 5 bases from J, with 5 bases in between. CDR3 nucleotides: TGCGCCAGCAGTGAAGTCCACGAGCAGTACTTC. As protein: CASSEVHEQYF.

The chain has TRBV4-1 and TRBJ2-7; D is ambiguous. This CDR3 region has 13 residues. The V gene's germline CDR1 is MGHRA and CDR2 YSYEKL. The V end was cut by 4 bases, the J end by 6 bases, with 13 bases between. In DNA form, the CDR3 reads TGCGCCAGCAGCCTCTCCGTCGTCGGCGAGCAGTACTTC. Translating it yields CASSLSVVGEQYF.

To note about this clone: The same CDR3 is also encoded by other DNA sequences in this sample. V is TRBV20-1 and J is TRBJ2-7; D is unclear. Trimming left V 5 bases short and J 3 bases short, with 8 bases between. This CDR3 spans 11 amino acids. The germline V gene has CDR1 DFQATT and CDR2 SNEGSKA (reference sequence). CDR3 protein: CSAGADYEQYF. The CDR3 nucleotides are TGCAGTGCTGGAGCCGACTACGAGCAGTACTTC.

The chain is built from TRBV7-9 and TRBJ2-1, with no clear D. Per germline, CDR1 SEHNR and CDR2 FQNEAQ (reference sequence). The length of the CDR3 is 18 residues. The V gene lost 5 bases and the J gene lost 0 bases, with 20 bases spanning the gap. CDR3: CASSTSAPSPFSYNEQFF. CDR3 DNA: TGTGCCAGCAGCACGAGTGCTCCCAGCCCTTTCTCCTACAATGAGCAGTTCTTC.

The rearrangement uses TRBV30 and TRBJ1-5; D not certain. Trimming took off 2 bases at V and 5 bases at J, with 13 bases between the two ends. The CDR3 spans 14 residues. Germline V gene data show CDR1 as GTSNPN and CDR2 as SVGIG (reference sequence). The DNA of the CDR3 is TGTGCCTGGAGTTCGTCTATAGGCTATCAGCCCCAGCATTTT. As protein: CAWSSSIGYQPQHF.

The chain recombines TRBV7-9 with TRBJ2-7; D may be TRBD1 or TRBD2 (5 bases each). The CDR3 totals 16 residues. The germline CDR1 and CDR2 sequences are SEHNR and FQNEAQ (reference sequence). Trimming pared 4 bases from V and 2 bases from J, leaving 18 bases between. Here the CDR3 reads CASSSPPRGPPYEQYF. The CDR3 nucleotides read TGTGCCAGCAGCTCCCCTCCCCGGGGCCCACCCTACGAGCAGTACTTC. Based on the CDR3 plus reference TRBV7-9 and TRBJ2-7, the full variable domain is DTGVSQNPRHKITKRGQNVTFRCDPISEHNRLYWYRQTLGQGPEFLTYFQNEAQLEKSRLLSDRFSAERPKGSFSTLEIQRTEQGDSAMYLCASSSPPRGPPYEQYFGPGTRLTVT.